The 11 T cell receptor beta chains in this list originate from one sample, sequenced in a study of T cells expressing NK-cell markers. TCRdb reanalyzed the 5' RACE reads and collapses them to one entry per CDR3 protein, without DNA. The sample table includes over 150,000 distinct CDR3 sequences. Sequencing was done on a sample of blood T cells: a sorted CD56 or NKG2C T cell subset, CD4+ or CD8+ T cells, or bulk PBMC T cells (not recorded which). These receptors were obtained from a woman aged 45-65 years in good health.

The V and J genes are TRBV27 and TRBJ2-2; TCRdb reports TRBD1, a call that lacks DNA to check it against. Germline CDR1 and CDR2: MNHEY and SMNVEV (reference sequence). The CDR3 is made up of 17 amino acids. CDR3 sequence: CASSLGQGAPLTGELFF.

The gene calls are TRBV21-1 and TRBJ1-5. TRBV21-1 is recorded as a pseudogene. The CDR3 totals 14 residues. The CDR3 region is CASSKIELGQPQHF.

V is TRBV9 and J is TRBJ2-1; without DNA, the TCRdb call of TRBD2 cannot be checked. The germline V gene has CDR1 SGDLS and CDR2 YYNGEE. The CDR3 runs 15 residues. The CDR3: CASSASGGFYNEQFF.

V gene TRBV7-9 combines with J gene TRBJ2-1. This CDR3 is built from 17 residues. Germline CDR1 SEHNR, CDR2 FQNEAQ (reference sequence). CDR3 region: CASSFPSSGSSYNEQFF.

The V gene is TRBV7-8, the J gene TRBJ1-1. Per the germline V gene, CDR1 is SGHVS and CDR2 is FQNEAQ. There are 14 residues in the CDR3. The CDR3: CASSLGGRSTEAFF.

This rearrangement joins TRBV12-3 or TRBV12-4 to TRBJ1-1; TCRdb's D call of TRBD1 is untestable without DNA. The CDR3 spans 15 residues. CDR3 sequence: CASSLLGQANTEAFF.

The gene calls are TRBV10-2 and TRBJ2-3; TCRdb outputs TRBD2, but without DNA this stays unchecked. Germline V gene data show CDR1 as WSHSY and CDR2 as SAAADI. The CDR3 runs to 18 residues. CDR3 sequence: CASSEALAGGRLTDTQYF.

The chain is built from TRBV7-6 and TRBJ2-7; TCRdb designates TRBD1, a call that cannot be tested without DNA. Germline CDR1 is SGHVS and CDR2 is FNYEAQ. The CDR3 spans 14 residues. The CDR3 region is CASSLGPGNYEQYF.

The V and J genes are TRBV7-9 and TRBJ2-3; TCRdb's D call, TRBD1, is unchecked because there is no DNA. The CDR3 spans 16 residues. The germline V gene encodes CDR1 SEHNR and CDR2 FQNEAQ (reference sequence). This CDR3 reads CAGQAGRARGTDTQYF.

The chain employs TRBV27 and TRBJ2-7; the D call of TRBD1 rests on TCRdb alone, since no DNA is present to check it. The CDR3 has 16 residues. Germline V CDR1 and CDR2: MNHEY, SMNVEV (reference sequence). The CDR3 loop is CASSLLGTGGSYEQYF.

This chain connects TRBV29-1 to TRBJ2-1; TCRdb outputs TRBD2, but without DNA this stays unchecked. The germline V gene encodes CDR1 SQVTM and CDR2 ANQGSEA. This CDR3 comprises 11 residues. CDR3 amino acids: CSVAGGSEQFF.